Presented here are 8 T cell receptor beta chains from one specimen sequenced in a study of response to subunit inactivated influenza vaccine. From the RT-PCR reads, TCRdb called clonotypes with MiXCR, one entry per CDR3 protein. The sample has about 500,000 distinct CDR3 sequences, approximately 15% seen once. The sample here was CD4+ T cells sorted from PBMCs, taken around 2 years after vaccination. Receptors were obtained from a man aged 50-75 years who received an inactivated influenza vaccine.

This clonotype was counted a few times. V usage is TRBV10-3 and J usage is TRBJ2-5, with TRBD1 as a possible D gene (5 bases). Germline V gives CDR1 ENHRY, CDR2 SYGVKD. This CDR3 is built from 16 residues. The ends were cut back, 7 bases at V and 1 base at J, with 19 bases in the middle. The CDR3 reads CAITTDERQIQETQYF. DNA of the CDR3: TGTGCCATCACAACAGACGAAAGACAGATCCAAGAGACCCAGTACTTC.

This clonotype was counted a few times. The chain carries TRBV15 and TRBJ2-1, with a tentative D call TRBD1 (6 bases). V gave up 3 bases and J gave up 7 bases, with 19 bases separating them. The CDR3 contains 16 residues. Germline lookup yields CDR1 LNHNV and CDR2 YYDKDF (reference sequence). The DNA for the CDR3 is TGTGCCACCAGCAGGCCCGGGACCCCTAGGGGGAATGAGCAGTTCTTC. The encoded protein is CATSRPGTPRGNEQFF.

This clonotype was counted only a few times. V gene TRBV20-1 combines with J gene TRBJ2-7; D remains unclear. V shed 6 bases and J shed 7 bases, with 25 bases lying between them. The CDR3 runs 15 residues. Germline V gene lookup returns CDR1 DFQATT and CDR2 SNEGSKA (reference sequence). The CDR3 DNA is TGCAGTGCGCCCAATAGGGTAGCTGGACGTGTGGAGCAGTACTTC. It specifies CSAPNRVAGRVEQYF.

This clonotype turned up a few times. The chain couples TRBV12-3 or TRBV12-4 to TRBJ1-1; 9 bases line up with TRBD1. Germline trimming cut 4 bases from V and 1 base from J; bases unmatched to any gene: 13. The CDR3 is 18 residues long. CDR3 DNA sequence: TGTGCCAGCAGTTCAGCCCGGTGGGACAGGGTGACGAACACTGAAGCTTTCTTT. Translated: CASSSARWDRVTNTEAFF.

The chain carries TRBV7-2 and TRBJ1-2; 7 nucleotides line up with TRBD1. This CDR3 has 16 residues. V lost 0 bases to trimming and J lost 1 base; unmatched junction nucleotides: 5. Germline V gene sequence: CDR1 SGHTA, CDR2 FQGNSA. DNA of the CDR3: TGTGCCAGCAGCTTAGCGTGGGGACAGCTTAACTATGGCTACACCTTC. This translates into CASSLAWGQLNYGYTF. The variable domain in full, completed from reference TRBV7-2 and TRBJ1-2, reads GAGVSQSPSNKVTEKGKDVELRCDPISGHTALYWYRQSLGQGLEFLIYFQGNSAPDKSGLPSDRFSAERTGGSVSTLTIQRTQQEDSAVYLCASSLAWGQLNYGYTFGSGTRLTVV.

This clonotype was seen only a few times. DNA for the CDR3: TGTGCCAGCAGTGGGTTTAGCAATCAGCCCCAGCATTTT. It codes for CASSGFSNQPQHF. The gene calls are TRBV6-1 and TRBJ1-5; D remains ambiguous. V gave up 4 bases and J gave up 0 bases, with 4 bases separating them. CDR3 length: 13 amino acids. Per germline, CDR1 MNHNS and CDR2 SASEGT.

The chain is built from TRBV5-6 and TRBJ2-3, with D maybe TRBD2 (5 bases). V was pared by 4 bases and J by 1 base, with 16 bases between. The CDR3 runs to 16 residues. The germline gives CDR1 SGHDT, CDR2 YYEEEE. CDR3 DNA: TGTGCCAGCAGCCTCTTTTCGGGGTCGCGCACAGATACGCAGTATTTT. Translation: CASSLFSGSRTDTQYF.

This clonotype was seen more than once but under ten times. This sequence joins TRBV12-3 or TRBV12-4 and TRBJ2-5, with 7 bases fitting TRBD2. The CDR3 is 16 residues long. With 2 bases clipped from V and 4 bases from J, the junction kept 10 bases outside the gene matches. In DNA form, the CDR3 reads TGTGCCAGCAGTTTATATTTGAAGCGGGACCGAGAGACCCAGTACTTC. Translated: CASSLYLKRDRETQYF.